This is a list of T cell receptor beta chains from one sample in a study of CD8+CD57+ T cells in acquired aplastic anemia. TCRdb analysed the reads with MiXCR anew, one entry per CDR3 protein. There are roughly 64,000 distinct CDR3 sequences in the sample; 55% occur only once, and 2% to 2.5% lies in the top ten. Sequencing was carried out using sorted CD4+, CD8+, or CD8+CD57+ T cells (not recorded which) from PBMCs. The receptor set was obtained from a human donor in good health, serving as a control. The CDR3 runs from the conserved cysteine through the conserved F or W. The D gene is left open where the match is weak. Part of the rows lack a size; the others show once, few, many or a class for expanded clones.

len	v_gene	abundance	d_gene	j_gene	CDR3nt	CDR3aa
12	TRBV29-1	.	.	TRBJ2-2	TGCAGCGTTGGAGGTAGCGAGACTGAGCAGTTTTTT	CSVGGSETEQFF
14	TRBV7-2	many	.	TRBJ1-4	TGTGCCAGCAGCTTAGGTCCAGCTAATGAAAAACTGTTTTTT	CASSLGPANEKLFF
16	TRBV5-1	.	.	TRBJ1-1	TGCGCCAGCAGCGTTGGCATGGCAGGGGTGAACACTGAAGCTTTCTTT	CASSVGMAGVNTEAFF
12	TRBV6-1	.	.	TRBJ1-3	TGTGCCAGCAGTCCCCCGTGGGACACCATATATTTT	CASSPPWDTIYF
15	TRBV11-2	once	.	TRBJ2-3	TGTGCCAGCAGCGGGGACTCCTCGAGGGCAGATACGCAGTATTTT	CASSGDSSRADTQYF
14	TRBV20-1	many	.	TRBJ2-1	TGCAGTGCCCCGAGCGGGTATGTGGGGGATGAGCAGTTCTTC	CSAPSGYVGDEQFF
11	TRBV12-3/TRBV12-4	many	.	TRBJ2-7	TGTGCCAGCAGTCGGGGTTACGAGCAGTACTTC	CASSRGYEQYF
11	TRBV15	.	.	TRBJ2-5	TGTGCCACCAGCAGAGACGAGACCCAGTACTTC	CATSRDETQYF
13	TRBV7-3	.	.	TRBJ2-3	TGTGCCAGCAGCTGGGGGCCCACAGATACGCAGTATTTT	CASSWGPTDTQYF
15	TRBV9	many	.	TRBJ2-3	TGTGCCAGCAGCGTAGGAAGGAGTTCCACAGATACGCAGTATTTT	CASSVGRSSTDTQYF
16	TRBV28	.	.	TRBJ1-1	TGTGCCAGCAGTTTATGGGGAGGGCGGGGGAACACTGAAGCTTTCTTT	CASSLWGGRGNTEAFF
14	TRBV5-1	.	.	TRBJ2-5	TGCGCCAGCAGCTTAAACAGGTGGCAAGAGACCCAGTACTTC	CASSLNRWQETQYF
13	TRBV2	.	.	TRBJ1-5	TGTGCCAGCGGGGGGGGAGGAAATCAGCCCCAGCATTTT	CASGGGGNQPQHF
13	TRBV24-1	.	.	TRBJ1-5	TGTGCCACCAGTGCCTTGGACAATCAGCCCCAGCATTTT	CATSALDNQPQHF
13	TRBV25-1	medium-sized	.	TRBJ1-1	TGTGCCAGCAGCAAAGACAGATACACTGAAGCTTTCTTT	CASSKDRYTEAFF
16	TRBV2	few	.	TRBJ1-3	TGTGCCAGCAGTGAAAAACGGTGGAGCTCTGGAAACACCATATATTTT	CASSEKRWSSGNTIYF
10	TRBV7-3	few	.	TRBJ2-7	TGTGCCAGCGGAGTTTACGGGCAAAACTTC	CASGVYGQNF
15	TRBV15	.	.	TRBJ1-2	TGTGCCACCAGCAGGGACACTGGGGTCGGGGTTGGCTACACCTTC	CATSRDTGVGVGYTF
13	TRBV10-3	medium-sized	.	TRBJ2-1	TGTGCCATCAGTGAAGCAGGGTCCAATGAGCAGTTCTTC	CAISEAGSNEQFF
16	TRBV29-1	medium-sized	TRBD1	TRBJ1-1	TGCAGCGTCTTACACGGGACAGGGTCCATGAACACTGAAGCTTTCTTT	CSVLHGTGSMNTEAFF
15	TRBV19	few	.	TRBJ1-3	TGTGCCAGTAGTATAGGAGGCCGCTCTGGAAACACCATATATTTT	CASSIGGRSGNTIYF
13	TRBV20-1	many	.	TRBJ1-1	TGCAGTGCGGATAAGGCAGGGTGGACTGAAGCTTTCTTT	CSADKAGWTEAFF
15	TRBV24-1	.	TRBD1	TRBJ2-3	TGTGCCACCAGTGATCGGGACAGGGGCACAGATACGCAGTATTTT	CATSDRDRGTDTQYF
15	TRBV10-3	once	TRBD2	TRBJ2-5	TGTGCCATCAGTGAGACTAGCGGGAGAGGGGAGACCCAGTACTTC	CAISETSGRGETQYF
13	TRBV20-1	once	TRBD2	TRBJ2-3	TGCAGGATATCGGGAGGGCCCGGAGATACGCGGTATTTT	CRISGGPGDTRYF
17	TRBV15	.	TRBD1	TRBJ1-5	TGTGCCACCAGCAGCTTTAGGGGGCGATGGGACAATCAGCCCCAGCATTTT	CATSSFRGRWDNQPQHF
14	TRBV25-1	.	.	TRBJ1-4	TGTGCCAGCAGTGTCCGAGGGAGGGGTGAAAAACTGTTTTTT	CASSVRGRGEKLFF
15	TRBV2	few	.	TRBJ1-5	TGTGCCAGCAGTGAGGGTGACGAGGTAGGACAGCCCCAGCATTTT	CASSEGDEVGQPQHF
13	TRBV29-1	medium-sized	.	TRBJ1-5	TGCAGCGTTGAAGTGGGGGGAGGTCAGCCCCAGCATTTT	CSVEVGGGQPQHF
13	TRBV24-1	.	.	TRBJ2-5	TGTGCCACCAGTGCCTTACCCGAAGAGACCCAGTACTTC	CATSALPEETQYF
14	TRBV20-1	.	TRBD1	TRBJ1-2	TGCAGTGCTAAGGGGACAGGTGGGCGCTATGGCTACACCTTC	CSAKGTGGRYGYTF
14	TRBV29-1	.	TRBD2	TRBJ2-1	TGCAGCGTTCCGGGGCGGTTGGGCGGGGGAGAGCAGTTCTTC	CSVPGRLGGGEQFF
15	TRBV24-1	.	.	TRBJ2-3	TGTGCCACCAGTGATACCCGTAGCTCCTACAATGAGCAGTATTTT	CATSDTRSSYNEQYF
11	TRBV28	many	.	TRBJ2-1	TGTGCCAGCAAGCAGTACCCTGAGCAGTTCTTC	CASKQYPEQFF
14	TRBV2	.	.	TRBJ2-1	TGTGCCAGCAGCGGTTGGCGGAGCAACAATGAGCAGTTCTTC	CASSGWRSNNEQFF
16	TRBV9	once	TRBD1	TRBJ1-5	TGTGCCAGCAGCTCAGGACAGGGGGCAAGCAATCAGCCCCAGCATTTT	CASSSGQGASNQPQHF
14	TRBV11-2	many	.	TRBJ1-3	TGTGCCAGCAGCTTATCCGATAATGGAAACACCATATATTTT	CASSLSDNGNTIYF
13	TRBV25-1	.	.	TRBJ2-3	TGTGCCTCCCAGAGGGGGGCGGAAGATACGCAGTATTTT	CASQRGAEDTQYF
17	TRBV7-9	once	TRBD1	TRBJ1-2	TGTGCCAGCAGCCCCCGAGACCGGGACAGGGAAGGGTATGGCTACACCTTC	CASSPRDRDREGYGYTF
17	TRBV7-9	medium-sized	.	TRBJ2-5	TGTGCCAGCAGCTTAGTTTCTCGCGGGACGTGGGGAGAGACCCAGTACTTC	CASSLVSRGTWGETQYF
16	TRBV11-2	.	.	TRBJ1-2	TGTGCCAGCAGCTTAGGCGCGGACACGAGGACGGGTGGCTACACCTTC	CASSLGADTRTGGYTF
14	TRBV11-3	many	.	TRBJ1-1	TGTGCCAGCAGGGCCGAGGGAAGGAACACTGAAGCTTTCTTT	CASRAEGRNTEAFF
13	TRBV7-9	once	.	TRBJ2-7	TGTGCCAGCAGCCCGGCAGCGTCCTACGAGCAGTACTTC	CASSPAASYEQYF
13	TRBV20-1	many	.	TRBJ1-1	TGCAGTGCTAGACCCGGGATTAACACTGAAGCTTTCTTT	CSARPGINTEAFF
15	TRBV2	.	TRBD2	TRBJ2-2	TGTGCCAGCAGGGTGGGTGCGGGAGACACCGGGGGACTGTTTTTT	CASRVGAGDTGGLFF
12	TRBV12-3/TRBV12-4	few	.	TRBJ2-3	TGTGCCAGCACCAAATGGACAGATACGCAGTATTTT	CASTKWTDTQYF
13	TRBV29-1	.	.	TRBJ1-2	TGCAGTTTTCGGGGGGCACGGGGCTATGGCTACACCTTC	CSFRGARGYGYTF
18	TRBV12-3/TRBV12-4	many	TRBD2	TRBJ2-3	TGTGCCAGCAGTTGGTGGACTAGCGGGAGGGCCGGCACAGATACGCAGTATTTT	CASSWWTSGRAGTDTQYF
15	TRBV6-1	many	.	TRBJ1-6	TGTGCCAGCAGAGGGCCCCGCTCCTATAATTCACCCCTCCACTTT	CASRGPRSYNSPLHF
14	TRBV30	.	.	TRBJ2-4	TGTGCCTGGAGTGCTGGGGACGACAAAAACATTCAGTACTTC	CAWSAGDDKNIQYF
14	TRBV7-6	.	TRBD1	TRBJ2-3	TGTGCCAGCAGCGAGACAGGGGCGGAAGATACGCAGTATTTT	CASSETGAEDTQYF